One sample yielded the 24 T cell receptor beta chains listed below, sequenced in a study of human T cells and chemical hapten exposure. Time point in this sample: patch test 2, 6 weeks after DPC sensitization. Treatment reported: therapeutic diphenylcyclopropenone sensitization with weekly scalp DPC. TCRdb recomputed calls from the RACE reads with MiXCR, one row per CDR3 protein. The profile shows roughly 84,000 distinct CDR3 sequences, more than 9% of them singletons. The sequencing here drew on whole blood, taken in connection with sensitization to the hapten diphenylcyclopropenone (DPC). Receptors originate from a woman in her forties or fifties with alopecia areata. Some clones in this sample may be carry-over from other donors' samples.

The V call is TRBV5-6, the J call TRBJ1-5; no definite D call. The CDR3 spans 15 residues. V lost 4 bases and J lost 0, with 11 bases in between. Germline lookup yields CDR1 SGHDT and CDR2 YYEEEE. CDR3 loop: CASSRKMYSNQPQHF. The DNA for the CDR3 is TGTGCCAGCAGCCGTAAGATGTATAGCAATCAGCCCCAGCATTTT.

This clonotype turned up a few times. The V gene is TRBV7-2, the J gene TRBJ2-7, with 12 bases identical to TRBD2. Germline assignment: CDR1 SGHTA and CDR2 FQGNSA. The CDR3 consists of 14 residues. The V segment lost 5 bases and the J segment 3 bases; nucleotides outside the gene matches: 2. CDR3 loop: CASSATSGSYEQYF. The CDR3 nucleotides are TGTGCCAGCAGCGCGACTAGCGGGAGCTACGAGCAGTACTTC.

The V gene is TRBV7-2, the J gene TRBJ2-7, with 10 positions matching TRBD2. There are 15 residues in the CDR3. The V and J ends lost 4 bases and 2 bases, in that order; junction bases with no gene match: 5. Looked up from germline, CDR1 is SGHTA and CDR2 is FQGNSA. The CDR3 region is CASSSDGTSAYEQYF. The DNA for the CDR3 is TGTGCCAGCAGCTCAGATGGGACTAGCGCCTACGAGCAGTACTTC.

This clonotype was seen a handful of times. The V gene is TRBV11-1, the J gene TRBJ2-1; D remains ambiguous. The CDR3 totals 15 residues. Germline values: CDR1 SGHAT, CDR2 FQDESV (reference sequence). V was pared by 5 bases and J by 0 bases, with 11 bases between. The CDR3 region is CASSSQVTSYNEQFF. DNA for the CDR3: TGTGCCAGCAGCAGCCAGGTAACCTCCTACAATGAGCAGTTCTTC.

This clonotype was counted many times. This chain connects TRBV18 to TRBJ1-2; D possibly corresponds to TRBD1 (5 bases). CDR1 is KGHSH and CDR2 is LQKENI in the germline V gene. The CDR3 covers 13 residues. Trimming pared 2 bases from V and 9 bases from J, leaving 13 bases between. The CDR3 DNA is TGTGCCAGCTCACCAGGAGGTGACAGCAGCTACACCTTC. Protein product: CASSPGGDSSYTF.

This clonotype came up a few times. The chain carries TRBV15 and TRBJ2-5; D perhaps matches TRBD1 (5 bases). This CDR3 has 13 amino acids. CDR1 is LNHNV, CDR2 YYDKDF, per germline (reference sequence). V lost 3 bases and J lost 5, with 10 bases in between. The CDR3: CATSSRGRETQYF. CDR3 nucleotides: TGTGCCACCAGCAGTAGGGGTCGGGAGACCCAGTACTTC.

This clonotype was detected ten times or more. The chain has TRBV20-1 and TRBJ2-7, with D possibly TRBD1 on 6 matching bases. Germline-derived CDR1 and CDR2 are DFQATT and SNEGSKA (reference sequence). CDR3 size: 12 residues. V lost 5 bases to trimming and J lost 3 bases, with 11 bases between them. CDR3 DNA sequence: TGCAGTGCTGGACGGACAGTCTACGAGCAGTACTTC. This translates into CSAGRTVYEQYF.

The table lists this clonotype with a few counts. The chain has TRBV30 and TRBJ1-1; D not certain. Germline-derived CDR1 and CDR2 are GTSNPN and SVGIG (reference sequence). There are 12 residues in the CDR3. Between the trimmed V and J ends, which lost 5 bases and 8 bases, there was a span of 15 bases. The CDR3 reads CAWETPGFEAFF. The CDR3 bases are TGTGCCTGGGAAACCCCCGGTTTCGAAGCTTTCTTT.

The chain combines TRBV18 with TRBJ2-5, with D tentatively TRBD1 (5 bases). The V end was cut by 4 bases, the J end by 5 bases, with 11 bases between. The CDR3 has 13 residues. Germline-derived CDR1 and CDR2 are KGHSH and LQKENI. CDR3 residues: CASSQDRVETQYF. The CDR3 nucleotides read TGTGCCAGCTCACAAGACAGAGTCGAGACCCAGTACTTC.

This clonotype was detected many times. In DNA, the CDR3 is TGTGCCAGCAGTCTTGGGGCGCGGGGGACTGAAGCTTTCTTT. Translation gives CASSLGARGTEAFF. The chain couples TRBV12-3 or TRBV12-4 to TRBJ1-1; D may be TRBD1 (5 bases). The CDR3 is 14 amino acids. V lost 5 bases to trimming and J lost 5 bases, with 15 bases between them.

This chain joins TRBV6-2 or TRBV6-3 and TRBJ1-4; D unclear. The CDR3 is made up of 13 amino acids. V was pared by 5 bases and J by 8 bases, with 12 bases between. Per germline, CDR1 MNHEY and CDR2 SVGEGT. CDR3 nucleotide sequence: TGTGCCAGCAGTATCACGGAGGTGGAAAAACTGTTTTTT. Translated, it gives CASSITEVEKLFF.

The chain combines TRBV5-1 with TRBJ2-3, with 10 nucleotides matching TRBD2. CDR3 length: 16 residues. CDR1 and CDR2 (germline): SGHRS, YFSETQ. The J segment lost 3 bases and the V segment lost 4 bases, leaving 8 bases of the junction unmatched. CDR3 sequence: CASSRQRTSGTDTQYF. DNA of the CDR3: TGCGCCAGCAGCCGGCAAAGGACTAGCGGAACAGATACGCAGTATTTT.

V and J are TRBV24-1 and TRBJ2-1, with 12 bases that match TRBD2. The CDR3 is 13 residues long. The germline V gene encodes CDR1 KGHDR and CDR2 SFDVKD. V shed 10 bases and J 5 bases; nucleotides not matched to a gene: 2. CDR3 nucleotide sequence: TGTGCCACAGGACTAGCGGGGCACAATGAGCAGTTCTTC. Translated: CATGLAGHNEQFF.

This clonotype was counted ten times or more. CDR3 nucleotide sequence: TGTGCCAGCAGCCACCCCGGGGTACTGCCTTACAATGAGCAGTTCTTC. Its protein product is CASSHPGVLPYNEQFF. The J gene is TRBJ2-1, the V gene TRBV7-7; the D gene is possibly TRBD2 (5 bases). CDR1 and CDR2 (germline): SSHAT, FNYEAQ (reference sequence). The CDR3 has 16 residues. The V end lost 5 bases, the J end lost 4 bases, and 18 bases lay between the germline ends.

The table lists this clonotype with many counts. This chain joins TRBV29-1 and TRBJ2-3, with a weak D call TRBD1 (5 bases). Germline V lookup: CDR1 SQVTM, CDR2 ANQGSEA. The length of the CDR3 is 14 residues. V shed 7 bases and J shed 3 bases, with 17 bases lying between them. In DNA form, the CDR3 reads TGCAGCGCCTCCTACCAGGGTACGACAGATACGCAGTATTTT. Translation gives CSASYQGTTDTQYF.

The chain uses TRBV5-4 and TRBJ2-7; TRBD1 agrees at 8 bases. The CDR3 sequence is 15 residues long. Germline V CDR1 and CDR2: SGHNT, YYREEE (reference sequence). After removal of 3 bases from V and 1 base from J, the junction contained 6 bases not matched to a gene. CDR3 nucleotide sequence: TGTGCCAGCAGCTCAGGACAGGGATCTTCCTACGAGCAGTACTTC. This gives the protein CASSSGQGSSYEQYF. The entire variable domain, with the rest obtained from reference TRBV5-4 and TRBJ2-7, is as follows: ETGVTQSPTHLIKTRGQQVTLRCSSQSGHNTVSWYQQALGQGPQFIFQYYREEENGRGNFPPRFSGLQFPNYSSELNVNALELDDSALYLCASSSGQGSSYEQYFGPGTRLTVT.

This clonotype was found a few times. The chain joins TRBV12-3 or TRBV12-4 to TRBJ2-1; the match to TRBD2 covers 16 bases. The V gene end was trimmed by 3 bases and the J gene end by 1 base; junction bases not matched to a gene: 9. The CDR3 consists of 20 residues. The CDR3 nucleotides read TGTGCCAGCAGTTTTTCTCCCGGGACTAGCGGGAGGGGGTCCTACAATGAGCAGTTCTTC. Translation gives CASSFSPGTSGRGSYNEQFF.

CDR3 loop: CASSRLAGTGDEQFF. For the CDR3, the DNA is TGTGCCAGCTCACGTCTCGCCGGGACAGGGGACGAGCAGTTCTTC. The chain combines TRBV18 with TRBJ2-1; 10 bases match TRBD1. CDR1 and CDR2 (germline): KGHSH, LQKENI. CDR3 size: 15 residues. V shed 4 bases and J 10 bases; nucleotides not matched to a gene: 10.

This chain uses TRBV20-1 with TRBJ2-1, with D maybe TRBD1 (5 bases). The CDR3 is 15 residues long. Germline V CDR1 and CDR2: DFQATT, SNEGSKA (reference sequence). Trimming took off 0 bases at V and 4 bases at J, with 13 bases between the two ends. For the CDR3, the DNA is TGCAGTGCTAGAGATCTAGGGGCTGGGTACAATGAGCAGTTCTTC. It yields the protein CSARDLGAGYNEQFF.

The chain is built from TRBV2 and TRBJ2-5; D is unresolved. Looked up from germline, CDR1 is SNHLY and CDR2 is FYNNEI. CDR3 length: 15 residues. Trimming shortened V by 1 base and J by 1 base, and 10 bases separated the two germline ends. CDR3 in DNA: TGTGCCAGCAGTGAAGGGAGCCTAGGCCAAGAGACCCAGTACTTC. Its protein is CASSEGSLGQETQYF.

There are a few counts of this clonotype. The chain uses TRBV4-3 and TRBJ1-5; D not resolved. V dropped 1 base and J dropped 6 bases, with 13 bases sitting between them. Germline loops: CDR1 LGHNA, CDR2 YSLEER. The CDR3 runs 15 residues. CDR3 in amino acids: CASSQARAGLQPQHF. In DNA form, the CDR3 reads TGCGCCAGCAGCCAAGCTAGGGCCGGGCTTCAGCCCCAGCATTTT.

This clonotype has only a few counts. The chain combines TRBV7-6 with TRBJ2-1; 9 bases line up with TRBD1. V shed 3 bases and J 12 bases; nucleotides not matched to a gene: 9. Germline CDR1 SGHVS, CDR2 FNYEAQ. This CDR3 has 14 amino acids. Written as DNA, the CDR3 is TGTGCCAGCAGCTTGGGACAGGGATCCACGGGGCAGTTCTTC. Protein product: CASSLGQGSTGQFF. Filled out from reference TRBV7-6 and TRBJ2-1, the complete variable domain reads GAGVSQSPRYKVTKRGQDVALRCDPISGHVSLYWYRQALGQGPEFLTYFNYEAQQDKSGLPNDRFSAERPEGSISTLTIQRTEQRDSAMYRCASSLGQGSTGQFFGPGTRLTVL.

A note on this clonotype: With a much larger clone just one base away, this may be a read error. This CDR3 is missing its conserved last phenylalanine or tryptophan, likely due to a read error. The chain has TRBV6-2 or TRBV6-3 and TRBJ1-1; possibly TRBD1 for D (5 bases). V dropped 6 bases and J dropped 1 base, with 9 bases sitting between them. This CDR3 contains 13 residues. Per germline, CDR1 MNHEY and CDR2 SVGEGT. CDR3 coding DNA: TGTGCCAGCAGACGACAGTCGAACACTGAAGCTTTCATT. Translated, it gives CASRRQSNTEAFI.

This clonotype was counted many times. The chain couples TRBV29-1 to TRBJ1-3; D not resolved. The CDR3 is 14 amino acids. CDR1 SQVTM and CDR2 ANQGSEA come from the germline V gene. V lost 4 bases, J lost 0 bases, and 10 bases lay in between. The CDR3 DNA is TGCAGCGTTGTTTCATCGCTCTCTGGAAACACCATATATTTT. This gives the protein CSVVSSLSGNTIYF.